This T cell receptor beta chain was found in a study of cytomegalovirus exposure and HLA in healthy donors. About this clone itself: Its antigen is unidentified.

Findings of the study overall: Information on immune exposure was restricted to one variable (CMV serostatus). Analysis was carried out at a later point, and it linked a missense DCLRE1C variant to TCR beta V- and J-gene trimming.

Trimming removed 5 bases from V and 2 bases from J, with 10 bases in between. The CDR3 consists of 13 residues. Germline-derived CDR1 and CDR2 are MDHEN and SYDVKM. This PCR relied on a set of 60 Vbeta primers and 13 Jbeta primers. TCRdb keeps only in-frame clones here, not all; method: immunoSEQ multiplex PCR. The table records tens of thousands of clones, about 70% of them present only once. Sequences were obtained from PBMCs. The rearrangement links TRBV28 to TRBJ2-7; a weak D match, TRBD2 (6 bases). The TCR comes from a man aged 40-55 years in good health and CMV-seropositive. As DNA, the CDR3 is TGTGCCAGCAGTACTAGCATCCCCTACGAGCAGTACTTC. Translating gives CASSTSIPYEQYF.